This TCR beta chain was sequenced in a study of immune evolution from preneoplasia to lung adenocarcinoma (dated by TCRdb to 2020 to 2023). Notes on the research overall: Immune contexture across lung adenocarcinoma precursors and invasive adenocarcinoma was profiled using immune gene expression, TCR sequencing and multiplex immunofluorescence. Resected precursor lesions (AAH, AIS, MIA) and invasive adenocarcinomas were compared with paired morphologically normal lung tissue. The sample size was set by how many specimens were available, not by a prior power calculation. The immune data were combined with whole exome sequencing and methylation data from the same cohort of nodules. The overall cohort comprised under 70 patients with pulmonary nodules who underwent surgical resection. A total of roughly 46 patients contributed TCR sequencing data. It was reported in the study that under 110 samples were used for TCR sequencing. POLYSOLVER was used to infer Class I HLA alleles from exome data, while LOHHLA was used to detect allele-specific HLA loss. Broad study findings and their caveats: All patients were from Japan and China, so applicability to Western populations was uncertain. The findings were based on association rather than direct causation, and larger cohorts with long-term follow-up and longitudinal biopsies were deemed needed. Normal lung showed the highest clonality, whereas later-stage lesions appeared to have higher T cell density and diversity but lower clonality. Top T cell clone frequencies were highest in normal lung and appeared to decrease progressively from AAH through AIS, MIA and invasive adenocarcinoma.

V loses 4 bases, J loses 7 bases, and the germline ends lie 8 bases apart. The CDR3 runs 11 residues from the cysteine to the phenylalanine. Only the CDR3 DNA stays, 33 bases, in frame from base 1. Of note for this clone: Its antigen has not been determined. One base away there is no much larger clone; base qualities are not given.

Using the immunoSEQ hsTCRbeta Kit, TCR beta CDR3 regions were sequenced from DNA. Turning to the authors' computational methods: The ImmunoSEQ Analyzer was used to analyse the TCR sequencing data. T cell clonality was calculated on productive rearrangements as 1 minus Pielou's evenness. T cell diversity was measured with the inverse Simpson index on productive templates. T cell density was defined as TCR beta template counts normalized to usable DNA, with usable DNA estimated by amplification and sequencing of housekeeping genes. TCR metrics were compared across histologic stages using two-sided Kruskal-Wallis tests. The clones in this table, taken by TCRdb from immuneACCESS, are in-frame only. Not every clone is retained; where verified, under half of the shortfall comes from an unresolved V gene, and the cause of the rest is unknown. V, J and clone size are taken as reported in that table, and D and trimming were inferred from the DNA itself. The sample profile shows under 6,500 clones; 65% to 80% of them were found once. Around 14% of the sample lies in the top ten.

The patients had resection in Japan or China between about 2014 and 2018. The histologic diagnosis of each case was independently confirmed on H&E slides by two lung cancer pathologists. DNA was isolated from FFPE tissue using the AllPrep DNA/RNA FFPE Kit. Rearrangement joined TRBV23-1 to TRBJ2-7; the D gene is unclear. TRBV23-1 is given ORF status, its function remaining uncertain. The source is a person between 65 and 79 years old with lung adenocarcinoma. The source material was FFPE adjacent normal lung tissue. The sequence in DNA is TGCGCCAGCAGTCCGCTCCAAGAGCAGTACTTC. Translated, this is CASSPLQEQYF.